Sequencing of this T cell receptor beta chain was carried out in a study of T cell responses to AZD1222 COVID-19 vaccine. Study details: Analysis merged second doses at about 4 or about 12 weeks.

The J segment lost 6 bases and the V segment lost 1 base, leaving 3 bases of the junction unmatched. CDR3 length: 16 residues. Germline values: CDR1 WSHSY, CDR2 SAAADI. Some clones are missing from TCRdb's copy, which holds only in-frame ones; the method was immunoSEQ multiplex PCR. The top ten hold 2% to 3% of the sample, which has 88,000 or so clones, about 89% seen once. V usage is TRBV10-2 and J usage is TRBJ2-2; 12 bases align to TRBD1. Sequencing used peripheral blood, obtained on day 0 of AZD1222 vaccination. This receptor was taken from an adult in good health. CDR3: CASSEWGQGASGELFF. The CDR3, as DNA: TGCGCCAGCAGTGAGTGGGGACAGGGGGCCTCCGGGGAGCTGTTTTTT.